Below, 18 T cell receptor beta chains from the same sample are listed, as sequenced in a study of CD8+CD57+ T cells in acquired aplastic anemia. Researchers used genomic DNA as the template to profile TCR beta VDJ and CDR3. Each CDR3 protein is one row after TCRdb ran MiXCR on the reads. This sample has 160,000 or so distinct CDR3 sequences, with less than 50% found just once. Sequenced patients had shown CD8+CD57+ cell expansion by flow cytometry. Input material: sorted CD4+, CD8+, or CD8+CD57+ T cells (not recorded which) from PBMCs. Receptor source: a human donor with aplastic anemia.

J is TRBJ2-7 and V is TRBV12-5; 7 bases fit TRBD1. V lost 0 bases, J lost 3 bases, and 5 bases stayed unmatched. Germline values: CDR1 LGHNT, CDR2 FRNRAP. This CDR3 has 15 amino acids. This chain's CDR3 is CASGLVVTGDYEQYF. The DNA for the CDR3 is TGTGCTAGTGGTTTGGTAGTCACAGGGGACTACGAGCAGTACTTC.

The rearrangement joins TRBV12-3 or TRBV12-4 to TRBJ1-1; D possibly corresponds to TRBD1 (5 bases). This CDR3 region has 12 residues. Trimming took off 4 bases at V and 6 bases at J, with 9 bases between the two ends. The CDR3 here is CASSSGQPEAFF. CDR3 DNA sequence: TGTGCCAGCAGTTCAGGGCAACCTGAAGCTTTCTTT.

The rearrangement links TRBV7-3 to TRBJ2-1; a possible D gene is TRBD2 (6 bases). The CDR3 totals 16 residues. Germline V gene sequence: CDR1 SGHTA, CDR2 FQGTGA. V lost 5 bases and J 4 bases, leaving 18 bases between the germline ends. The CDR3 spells CASSERLGGLYNEQFF. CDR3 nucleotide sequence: TGTGCCAGCAGCGAAAGGTTAGGAGGGTTGTACAATGAGCAGTTCTTC.

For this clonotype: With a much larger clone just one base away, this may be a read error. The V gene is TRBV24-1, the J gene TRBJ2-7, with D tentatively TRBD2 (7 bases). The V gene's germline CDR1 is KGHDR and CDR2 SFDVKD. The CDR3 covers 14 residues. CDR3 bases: TGTGCCACCGGGGAGGGGGAGTACTCCTACGGGCAGTACTTC. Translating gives CATGEGEYSYGQYF.

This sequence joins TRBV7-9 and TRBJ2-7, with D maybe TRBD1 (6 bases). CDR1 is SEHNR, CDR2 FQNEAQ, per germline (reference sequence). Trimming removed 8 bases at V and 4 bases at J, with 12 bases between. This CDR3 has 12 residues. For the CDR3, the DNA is TGTGCCAGCGAGCACAGGGCTTACGAGCAGTACTTC. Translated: CASEHRAYEQYF.

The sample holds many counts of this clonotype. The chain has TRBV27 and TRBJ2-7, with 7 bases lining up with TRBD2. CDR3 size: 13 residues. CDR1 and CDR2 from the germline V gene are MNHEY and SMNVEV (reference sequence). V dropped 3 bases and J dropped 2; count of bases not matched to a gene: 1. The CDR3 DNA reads TGTGCCAGCAGTTTGGCGGGAGCCTACGAGCAGTACTTC. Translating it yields CASSLAGAYEQYF.

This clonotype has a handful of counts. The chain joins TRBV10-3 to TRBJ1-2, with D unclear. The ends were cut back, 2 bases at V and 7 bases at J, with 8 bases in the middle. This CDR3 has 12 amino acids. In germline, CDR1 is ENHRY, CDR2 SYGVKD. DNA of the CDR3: TGTGCCATCAGTGAGGCCGCGATTGGCTACACCTTC. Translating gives CAISEAAIGYTF.

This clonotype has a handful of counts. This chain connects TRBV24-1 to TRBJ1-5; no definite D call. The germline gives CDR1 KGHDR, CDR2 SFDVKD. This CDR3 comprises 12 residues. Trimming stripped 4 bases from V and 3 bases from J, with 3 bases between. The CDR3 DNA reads TGTGCCACCAGTGACCCCAATCAGCCCCAGCATTTT. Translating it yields CATSDPNQPQHF.

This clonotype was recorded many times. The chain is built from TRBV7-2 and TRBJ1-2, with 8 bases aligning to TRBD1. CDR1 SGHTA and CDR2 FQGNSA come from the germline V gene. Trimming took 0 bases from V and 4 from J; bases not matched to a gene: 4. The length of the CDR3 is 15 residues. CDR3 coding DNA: TGTGCCAGCAGCTTAGCGGGGGGACAGGTCTATGGCTACACCTTC. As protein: CASSLAGGQVYGYTF.

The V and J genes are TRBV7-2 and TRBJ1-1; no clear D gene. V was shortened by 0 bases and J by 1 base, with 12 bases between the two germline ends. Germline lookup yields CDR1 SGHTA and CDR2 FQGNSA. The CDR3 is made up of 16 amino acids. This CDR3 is CASSLAVAAKNTEAFF. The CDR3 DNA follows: TGTGCCAGCAGCTTAGCGGTGGCGGCCAAGAACACTGAAGCTTTCTTT.

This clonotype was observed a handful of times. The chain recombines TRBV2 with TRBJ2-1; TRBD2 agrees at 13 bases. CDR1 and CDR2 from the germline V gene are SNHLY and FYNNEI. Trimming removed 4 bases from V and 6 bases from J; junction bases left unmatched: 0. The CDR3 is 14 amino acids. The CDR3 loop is CASSGTSGSNEQFF. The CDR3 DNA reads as TGTGCCAGCAGTGGGACTAGCGGGAGCAATGAGCAGTTCTTC.

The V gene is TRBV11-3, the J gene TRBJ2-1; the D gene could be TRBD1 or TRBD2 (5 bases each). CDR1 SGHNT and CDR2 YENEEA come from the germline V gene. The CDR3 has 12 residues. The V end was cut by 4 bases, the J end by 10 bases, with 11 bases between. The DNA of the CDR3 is TGTGCCAGCAGCTCGGGACGAGGAGAGCAGTTCTTC. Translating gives CASSSGRGEQFF.

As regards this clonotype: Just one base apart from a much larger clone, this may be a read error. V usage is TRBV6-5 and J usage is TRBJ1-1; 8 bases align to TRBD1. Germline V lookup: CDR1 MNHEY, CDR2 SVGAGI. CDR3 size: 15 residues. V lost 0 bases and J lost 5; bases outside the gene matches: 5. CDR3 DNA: TGTGCCAGCAGTTACTCGGCAGGGGGCAGGACTGAAGCTTTCTTT. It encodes CASSYSAGGRTEAFF.

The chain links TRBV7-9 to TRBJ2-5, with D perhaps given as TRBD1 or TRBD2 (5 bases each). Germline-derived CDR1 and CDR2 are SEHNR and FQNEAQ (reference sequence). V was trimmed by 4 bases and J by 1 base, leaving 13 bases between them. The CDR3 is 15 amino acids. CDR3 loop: CASSYATGLQETQYF. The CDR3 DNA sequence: TGTGCCAGCAGCTACGCGACGGGGCTCCAAGAGACCCAGTACTTC.

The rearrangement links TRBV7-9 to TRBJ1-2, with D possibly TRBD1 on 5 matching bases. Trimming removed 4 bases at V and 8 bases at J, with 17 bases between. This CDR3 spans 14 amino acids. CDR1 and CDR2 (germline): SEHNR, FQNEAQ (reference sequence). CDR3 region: CASSSRDGWSGYTF. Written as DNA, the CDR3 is TGTGCCAGCAGCTCAAGGGACGGGTGGTCGGGCTACACCTTC.

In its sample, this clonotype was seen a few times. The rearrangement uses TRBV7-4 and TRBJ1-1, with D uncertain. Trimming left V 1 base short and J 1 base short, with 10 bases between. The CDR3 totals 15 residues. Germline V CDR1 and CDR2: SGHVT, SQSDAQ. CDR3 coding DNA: TGTGCCAGCAGCTTAGTAGGGCCATGGAACACTGAAGCTTTCTTT. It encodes CASSLVGPWNTEAFF.

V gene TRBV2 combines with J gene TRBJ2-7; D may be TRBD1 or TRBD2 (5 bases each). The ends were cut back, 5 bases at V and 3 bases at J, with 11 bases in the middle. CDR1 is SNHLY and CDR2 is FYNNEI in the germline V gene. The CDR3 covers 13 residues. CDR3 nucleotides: TGTGCCAGCAGTTTGGGACCGTTCTACGAGCAGTACTTC. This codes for CASSLGPFYEQYF.

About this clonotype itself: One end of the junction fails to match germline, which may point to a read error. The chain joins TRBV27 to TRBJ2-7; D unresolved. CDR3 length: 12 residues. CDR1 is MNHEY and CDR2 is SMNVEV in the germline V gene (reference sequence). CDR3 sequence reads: CASRSTSLTDFF. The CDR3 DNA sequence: TGTGCCAGCCGTAGCACAAGCCTTACGGATTTCTTC.